The 6 T cell receptor beta chains reported below all come from one sample, sequenced in a study of shared clonotypes between healthy human individuals. Clones were sequenced by immunoSEQ multiplex PCR, and TCRdb holds only the in-frame ones, with some missing. The table includes 2 million to 3 million clones, 93% detected once. Source material: naive CD4+ T cells from PBMCs. The subset: CD45RA+ positively selected. The receptors originated from a man between 18 and 35 years old in good health. Some clones in this sample may be carry-over from other donors' samples.

V and J are TRBV15 and TRBJ2-5, with TRBD2 matching over 9 bases. V shed 0 bases and J 5 bases; nucleotides not matched to a gene: 13. Germline CDR1 and CDR2: LNHNV and YYDKDF (reference sequence). This CDR3 comprises 18 residues. The CDR3 bases are TGTGCCACCAGCAGAGATCATTTTAGCGGGAGCTCGCGTGAGACCCAGTACTTC. Its protein is CATSRDHFSGSSRETQYF.

V gene TRBV4-1 combines with J gene TRBJ2-1; 9 bases are a match to TRBD2. This CDR3 is 17 amino acids long. Germline V gives CDR1 MGHRA, CDR2 YSYEKL. The V segment lost 3 bases and the J segment 2 bases; nucleotides outside the gene matches: 8. Here the CDR3 DNA reads TGCGCCAGCAGCCATCTTCTGACTAGCGGCACCTACAATGAGCAGTTCTTC. Protein product: CASSHLLTSGTYNEQFF.

The J gene is TRBJ2-5, the V gene TRBV4-3, with a possible D match to TRBD2 (7 bases). CDR3 length equals 16 residues. The V end lost 1 base, the J end lost 2 bases, and 14 bases lay between the germline ends. Germline V gene lookup returns CDR1 LGHNA and CDR2 YSLEER. CDR3 loop: CASSQGVRGGQETQYF. CDR3 sequence (DNA): TGCGCCAGCAGCCAAGGTGTCAGGGGAGGGCAAGAGACCCAGTACTTC.

The V gene is TRBV19, the J gene TRBJ1-1, with D tentatively TRBD1 (5 bases). Trimming pared 2 bases from V and 1 base from J, leaving 8 bases between. Germline CDR1 LNHDA, CDR2 SQIVND (reference sequence). The CDR3 covers 14 residues. The CDR3 sequence: CASSIWGPNTEAFF. The CDR3 DNA sequence: TGTGCCAGTAGTATATGGGGACCGAACACTGAAGCTTTCTTT.

This chain uses TRBV10-3 with TRBJ2-1, with a tentative D call TRBD2 (5 bases). This CDR3 comprises 12 residues. Germline V gene sequence: CDR1 ENHRY, CDR2 SYGVKD. Trimming took 11 bases from V and 5 from J, leaving 13 bases between them. The CDR3 DNA reads as TGTGCCGCCGCGGGCGGTGACAATGAGCAGTTCTTC. This translates into CAAAGGDNEQFF.

V is TRBV9 and J is TRBJ2-3; the D gene is possibly TRBD2 (6 bases). The CDR3 is made up of 16 amino acids. The germline CDR1 and CDR2 sequences are SGDLS and YYNGEE. The V end was cut by 0 bases, the J end by 3 bases, with 14 bases between. CDR3: CASSVAHHSGTDTQYF. CDR3 in DNA: TGTGCCAGCAGCGTAGCTCATCATAGCGGTACAGATACGCAGTATTTT.